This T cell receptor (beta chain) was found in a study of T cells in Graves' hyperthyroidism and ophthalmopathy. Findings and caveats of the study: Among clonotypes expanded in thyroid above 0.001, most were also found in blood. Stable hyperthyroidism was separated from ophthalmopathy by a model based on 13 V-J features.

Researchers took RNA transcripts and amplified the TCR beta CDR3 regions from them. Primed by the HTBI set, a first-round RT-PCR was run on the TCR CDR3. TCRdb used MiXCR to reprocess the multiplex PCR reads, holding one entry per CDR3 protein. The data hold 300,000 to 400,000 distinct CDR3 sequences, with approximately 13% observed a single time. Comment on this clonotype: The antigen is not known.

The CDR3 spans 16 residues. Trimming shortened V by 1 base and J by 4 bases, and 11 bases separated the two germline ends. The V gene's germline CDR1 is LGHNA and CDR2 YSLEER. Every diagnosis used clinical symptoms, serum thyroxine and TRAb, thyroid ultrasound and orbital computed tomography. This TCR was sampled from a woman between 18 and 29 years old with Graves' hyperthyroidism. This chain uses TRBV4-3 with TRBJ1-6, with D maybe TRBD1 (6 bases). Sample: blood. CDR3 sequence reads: CASSQGRDIYNSPLHF. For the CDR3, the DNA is TGCGCCAGCAGCCAAGGGAGGGACATATATAATTCACCCCTCCACTTT.